What follows are 15 T cell receptor beta chains derived from one specimen sequenced in a study of cytomegalovirus exposure and HLA in healthy donors. Clones were read by immunoSEQ multiplex PCR, and TCRdb kept only the in-frame ones, dropping some. Of over 150,000 clones in the sample, more than 65% were seen once. Sequencing input: PBMCs. Receptor source: a woman in her twenties or thirties in good health and CMV-seropositive.

The V call is TRBV2, the J call TRBJ2-5, with TRBD2 matching 7 bases. Germline V lookup: CDR1 SNHLY, CDR2 FYNNEI. The CDR3 totals 12 residues. The ends lost 11 bases at V and 5 bases at J; junction bases unmatched: 8. The CDR3 here is CASRGEGETQYF. CDR3 DNA: TGTGCCTCCCGGGGGGAAGGGGAGACCCAGTACTTC.

V and J are TRBV2 and TRBJ2-1, with TRBD2 identical over 8 bases. This CDR3 is built from 14 residues. J was trimmed by 6 bases and V by 4 bases; bases with no gene match: 5. Germline values: CDR1 SNHLY, CDR2 FYNNEI. CDR3 nucleotide sequence: TGTGCCAGCAGTGTCACCGGGAGGGCCAATGAGCAGTTCTTC. This encodes CASSVTGRANEQFF.

The J gene is TRBJ2-5, the V gene TRBV19; D perhaps matches TRBD2 (5 bases). CDR1 is LNHDA, CDR2 SQIVND, per germline (reference sequence). This CDR3 has 14 residues. The V and J ends lost 6 bases and 2 bases respectively, with 13 bases between them. The CDR3 DNA is TGTGCCAGTAGCCCTATTCGGGGTCAAGAGACCCAGTACTTC. This translates into CASSPIRGQETQYF.

This clone has only one observation. The chain employs TRBV7-9 and TRBJ2-1; TRBD2 matches at 10 bases. Trimming removed 2 bases from V and 8 bases from J; junction bases left unmatched: 12. Germline V gene lookup returns CDR1 SEHNR and CDR2 FQNEAQ (reference sequence). This CDR3 spans 17 amino acids. CDR3 region: CASSLFLGPSGSDEQFF. The CDR3 nucleotides read TGTGCCAGCAGCTTATTTTTGGGTCCTAGCGGGAGTGATGAGCAGTTCTTC.

The chain recombines TRBV7-6 with TRBJ2-1; 13 bases align to TRBD2. From germline, CDR1 is SGHVS and CDR2 FNYEAQ. The CDR3 loop spans 18 amino acids. V gave up 4 bases and J gave up 2 bases; unmatched junction bases: 8. CDR3 sequence reads: CASSSPTSGRVPYNEQFF. For the CDR3, the DNA is TGTGCCAGCAGCTCCCCCACTAGCGGGAGGGTACCCTACAATGAGCAGTTCTTC.

The CDR3 sequence: CATGPTSGRGREQYF. Written as DNA, the CDR3 is TGTGCCACCGGCCCGACTAGCGGGAGGGGTAGGGAGCAGTACTTC. This chain uses TRBV15 with TRBJ2-7, with 14 bases that match TRBD2. The CDR3 has 15 residues. After removal of 8 bases from V and 7 bases from J, the junction contained 10 bases not matched to a gene. The germline CDR1 and CDR2 sequences are LNHNV and YYDKDF (reference sequence).

The V gene is TRBV6-1, the J gene TRBJ1-5, with D possibly TRBD1 on 5 matching bases. The CDR3 runs 14 residues. Per germline, CDR1 MNHNS and CDR2 SASEGT. Trimming removed 0 bases from V and 4 bases from J, with 7 bases in between. The CDR3 coding sequence is TGTGCCAGCAGTGAAGCGAAGGGGAATCAGCCCCAGCATTTT. This sequence encodes CASSEAKGNQPQHF.

The chain uses TRBV7-3 and TRBJ2-2; 8 nucleotides line up with TRBD2. The trim removed 4 bases at V and 6 bases at J, leaving 10 bases unmatched. The CDR3 has 16 amino acids. Germline V gene sequence: CDR1 SGHTA, CDR2 FQGTGA. CDR3 sequence (DNA): TGTGCCAGCAGCTCGCAACCTCCGGGAGGGCCCGGGGAGCTGTTTTTT. Its protein is CASSSQPPGGPGELFF.

The V and J genes are TRBV5-6 and TRBJ2-7; perhaps TRBD2 as D (7 bases). Germline V CDR1 and CDR2: SGHDT, YYEEEE. V lost 2 bases to trimming and J lost 3 bases, with 15 bases between them. CDR3 length equals 15 residues. CDR3 protein: CASSFDMGGGYEQYF. The DNA for the CDR3 is TGTGCCAGCAGCTTTGATATGGGAGGGGGCTACGAGCAGTACTTC.

The chain employs TRBV5-1 and TRBJ2-1; possibly TRBD1 for D (6 bases). Germline V lookup: CDR1 SGHRS, CDR2 YFSETQ. The germline V and J ends were trimmed by 3 bases and 3 bases, with 7 bases remaining between them. The CDR3 spans 13 residues. CDR3 amino acids: CASSWDIYNEQFF. For the CDR3, the DNA is TGCGCCAGCAGCTGGGACATCTACAATGAGCAGTTCTTC.

This chain joins TRBV11-3 and TRBJ2-1; 7 nucleotides align to TRBD2. V was clipped by 5 bases and J by 1 base; unmatched bases: 8. Germline V gene lookup returns CDR1 SGHNT and CDR2 YENEEA. This CDR3 spans 16 amino acids. This chain's CDR3 is CASSPREGQSYNEQFF. DNA for the CDR3: TGTGCCAGCAGCCCTAGGGAGGGCCAGTCCTACAATGAGCAGTTCTTC.

In this sample, this clone turned up a few times. This chain joins TRBV29-1 and TRBJ1-1; D is undetermined. Trimming took 2 bases from V and 2 from J, leaving 9 bases between them. CDR1 and CDR2 from the germline V gene are SQVTM and ANQGSEA. The CDR3 runs 13 residues. The chain's CDR3 is CSVEQSRNTEAFF. The CDR3 bases are TGCAGCGTTGAACAGTCACGCAACACTGAAGCTTTCTTT.

The CDR3: CASRQGMNTEAFF. The CDR3 DNA reads as TGTGCCAGCCGACAGGGAATGAACACTGAAGCTTTCTTT. This chain links TRBV7-3 with TRBJ1-1, with 7 bases fitting TRBD1. V was clipped by 8 bases and J by 0 bases; unmatched bases: 3. The germline gives CDR1 SGHTA, CDR2 FQGTGA. This CDR3 comprises 13 residues.

The chain joins TRBV27 to TRBJ1-1; D perhaps matches TRBD1 (6 bases). Germline values: CDR1 MNHEY, CDR2 SMNVEV (reference sequence). This CDR3 spans 13 amino acids. V lost 10 bases, J lost 0 bases, and 12 bases lay in between. CDR3 region: CATGGLMNTEAFF. The CDR3 DNA sequence: TGTGCCACCGGGGGGCTCATGAACACTGAAGCTTTCTTT.

This chain uses TRBV7-8 with TRBJ2-7; no clear D gene. V gave up 5 bases and J gave up 4 bases, with 12 bases separating them. In germline, CDR1 is SGHVS, CDR2 FQNEAQ. This CDR3 comprises 13 residues. CDR3 coding DNA: TGTGCCAGCAGCCCTAGACGAATATACGAGCAGTACTTC. Translating gives CASSPRRIYEQYF.